Detailed here is one T cell receptor (beta chain). Its antigen remains unidentified. The data were obtained in a study of CD8+CD57+ T cells in acquired aplastic anemia. For the study at large: An average of roughly 2.9 ug of DNA was obtained from sorted CD4+ and CD8+ cells. Study results and limitations: Found in both controls and patients were around 29 CD8+ CDR3 sequences.

The germline V and J ends were trimmed by 2 bases and 0 bases, with 8 bases remaining between them. Looked up from germline, CDR1 is WNHNN and CDR2 is SYGVQD (reference sequence). This CDR3 contains 16 residues. Sequenced patients had shown CD8+CD57+ cell expansion by flow cytometry. CDR3 and TCR beta VDJ profiling relied on a genomic DNA template. TCRdb used MiXCR to reprocess the reads, holding one entry per CDR3 protein. The repertoire includes under 200,000 distinct CDR3 sequences, around 48% of them detected once, and about 1.8% sits in the top ten. The rearrangement uses TRBV10-1 and TRBJ2-6, with unresolved D. The source material was sorted CD4+, CD8+, or CD8+CD57+ T cells (not recorded which) from PBMCs. This clonotype was obtained from a human donor with aplastic anemia. CDR3 DNA: TGCGCCAGCAGTGAGATGTGGAGCTCTGGGGCCAACGTCCTGACTTTC. Protein product: CASSEMWSSGANVLTF.